This T cell receptor beta chain was sequenced for a study of T cell responses to AZD1222 COVID-19 vaccine. Sequenced by immunoSEQ multiplex PCR; TCRdb stores in-frame clones only, minus some. The sample contains roughly 120,000 clones, around 88% of which appear only once. A word on this clone: Antigen specificity is unknown.

V dropped 5 bases and J dropped 0 bases, with 10 bases sitting between them. Germline V gene lookup returns CDR1 PRHDT and CDR2 FYEKMQ (reference sequence). The CDR3 sequence is 15 residues long. Overall study results and limits: Spike-wide vaccine-associated CD4 TCRs dominated at 160-218 and 743-854. Females outnumbered males among donors, who were mostly white British; clonal diversity was possibly underestimated.

The genes are TRBV13 and TRBJ1-4; D is undetermined. The TCR was taken from an adult in good health. The specimen was peripheral blood, collected on day 0 of AZD1222 vaccination. The CDR3, as DNA: TGTGCCAGCAGCGACGGTGGGGCAACTAATGAAAAACTGTTTTTT. This translates into CASSDGGATNEKLFF. Filled out from reference TRBV13 and TRBJ1-4, the complete variable domain reads AAGVIQSPRHLIKEKRETATLKCYPIPRHDTVYWYQQGPGQDPQFLISFYEKMQSDKGSIPDRFSAQQFSDYHSELNMSSLELGDSALYFCASSDGGATNEKLFFGSGTQLSVL.